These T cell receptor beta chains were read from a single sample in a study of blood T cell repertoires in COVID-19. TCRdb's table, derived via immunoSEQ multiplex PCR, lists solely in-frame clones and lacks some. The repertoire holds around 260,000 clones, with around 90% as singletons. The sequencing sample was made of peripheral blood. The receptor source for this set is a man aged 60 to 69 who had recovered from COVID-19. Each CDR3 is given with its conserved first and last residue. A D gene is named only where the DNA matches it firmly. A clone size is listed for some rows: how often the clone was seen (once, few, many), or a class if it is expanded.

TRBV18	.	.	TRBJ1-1	TGTGCCAGCTCACCGGTCACCCTCGGGACTGAAGCTTTCTTT	CASSPVTLGTEAFF
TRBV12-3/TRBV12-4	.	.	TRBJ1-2	TGTGCCAGCAGGTCAACAGTCTATGGCTACACCTTC	CASRSTVYGYTF
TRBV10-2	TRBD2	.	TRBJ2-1	TGCGCCAGCACGGGGGGGACCTCCTACAATGAGCAGTTCTTC	CASTGGTSYNEQFF
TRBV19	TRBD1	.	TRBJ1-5	TGTGCCAGTACCGCGACAGGGTGGAATCAGCCCCAGCATTTT	CASTATGWNQPQHF
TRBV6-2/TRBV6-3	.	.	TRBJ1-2	TGTGCCAGCAGTTACTCGCCAGGAAGCTATGGCTACACCTTC	CASSYSPGSYGYTF
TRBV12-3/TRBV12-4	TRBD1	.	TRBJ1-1	TGTGCCAGCAGTTTGACAGGGACCTTTGAAGCTTTCTTT	CASSLTGTFEAFF
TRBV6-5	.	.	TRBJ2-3	TGTGCCAGCAGCCCGTACTCCACAGATACGCAGTATTTT	CASSPYSTDTQYF
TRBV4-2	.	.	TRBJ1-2	TGTGCCAGCAGCCAAGATCTAGTTTCAGTCTATGGCTACACCTTC	CASSQDLVSVYGYTF
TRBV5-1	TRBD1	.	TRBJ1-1	TGCGCCAGCAGCTTGGAGTCGCCGGGACAGGGGGTGAACACTGAAGCTTTCTTT	CASSLESPGQGVNTEAFF
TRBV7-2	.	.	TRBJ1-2	TGTGCCAGCAGCCCACCACCCCCGGGTAGTTCTAACGGCTACACCTTC	CASSPPPPGSSNGYTF
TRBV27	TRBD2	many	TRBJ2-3	TGTGCCAGCAGTGTAACGACTAGCGGGGGGGCGGATACGCAGTATTTT	CASSVTTSGGADTQYF